Listed below are T cell receptor beta chains from one sample, sequenced in a study of cytomegalovirus exposure and HLA in healthy donors. Method: immunoSEQ multiplex PCR; TCRdb's copy keeps in-frame clones and lacks some. The repertoire holds over 200,000 clones, around 89% seen once, with 0.9% to 1.1% in the top ten. Material for sequencing was PBMCs. The receptors were gathered from a woman between 18 and 29 years old in good health and CMV-seronegative. Both conserved end residues are part of each CDR3. The order of the fields is clone size, D gene, V gene, J gene, CDR3 DNA, CDR3 protein. A D gene is named only where the DNA matches it firmly. A clone size is listed for some rows: how often the clone was seen (once, few, many), or a class if it is expanded.

.	TRBD2	TRBV5-1	TRBJ2-2	TGCGCCAGCAGCTTGGTGGCGGGAGGAGCCGGGGAGCTGTTTTTT	CASSLVAGGAGELFF
.	.	TRBV5-1	TRBJ2-1	TGCGCCAGCAGCATTAAAAACAATGAGCAGTTCTTC	CASSIKNNEQFF
.	TRBD1	TRBV29-1	TRBJ1-1	TGCAGCACGGGACAGGCGAACACTGAAGCTTTCTTT	CSTGQANTEAFF
once	TRBD2	TRBV9	TRBJ2-1	TGTGCCAGCAGCCCCGGGGGGTTATTTTACCAGTTCTTC	CASSPGGLFYQFF
.	.	TRBV7-8	TRBJ1-2	TGTGCCAGCAGCTTAGTACCTTCTGGGGGGAAGGGCTACACCTTC	CASSLVPSGGKGYTF
.	.	TRBV19	TRBJ1-4	TGTGCCAGTAGTATCCCACACCCCCTGCGAGGTAATGAAAAACTGTTTTTT	CASSIPHPLRGNEKLFF
.	TRBD1	TRBV5-1	TRBJ1-2	TGCGCCAGCAGCTCAGGGACAGCTAACTATGGCTACACCTTC	CASSSGTANYGYTF
.	TRBD2	TRBV4-3	TRBJ2-3	TGCGCCAGCAGCCGCCTTAGCGGGCCTAGCACAGATACGCAGTATTTT	CASSRLSGPSTDTQYF
.	.	TRBV6-6	TRBJ2-7	TGTGCCAGCAGTTACGGACTAACCTACGAGCAGTACTTC	CASSYGLTYEQYF
.	.	TRBV7-9	TRBJ1-2	TGTGCCAGCAGCTTCTCACAGACTAATGGCTACACCTTC	CASSFSQTNGYTF
.	TRBD2	TRBV7-9	TRBJ2-1	TGTGCCAGCAGCTTACTAGCGGGGGGCTACAATGAGCAGTTCTTC	CASSLLAGGYNEQFF
.	.	TRBV4-3	TRBJ1-1	TGCGCCAGCAGCCAAGATCCGACGGGGATCGGCACTGAAGCTTTCTTT	CASSQDPTGIGTEAFF
.	TRBD1	TRBV5-4	TRBJ2-1	TGTGCCAGCAGCACGCAAACAGGGGGTGAGCAGTTCTTC	CASSTQTGGEQFF
.	.	TRBV6-1	TRBJ1-1	TGTGCCAGCAGTGAATACAGAGTGGGGCCAGAAGCTTTCTTT	CASSEYRVGPEAFF
once	.	TRBV9	TRBJ2-5	TGTGCCAGCAGCGACATTGGGGGGACGGGAGAGACCCAGTACTTC	CASSDIGGTGETQYF
.	.	TRBV9	TRBJ2-7	TGTGCCAGCAGCGTAGGTAGCGCAGTCTCCTACGAGCAGTACTTC	CASSVGSAVSYEQYF
.	.	TRBV6-5	TRBJ2-3	TGTGCCAGCTCAGGACAGCCTTACACAGATACGCAGTATTTT	CASSGQPYTDTQYF
.	TRBD2	TRBV25-1	TRBJ2-5	TGTGCCAGCAGTGAACTAGCGGGGGGCCAGACCCAGTACTTC	CASSELAGGQTQYF
.	TRBD1	TRBV5-1	TRBJ1-1	TGCGCCAGCAGCCCCAGACAGGGGTCCACTGAAGCTTTCTTT	CASSPRQGSTEAFF
.	.	TRBV29-1	TRBJ2-1	TGCAGCGCCAGAGGGTCCTACAATGAGCAGTTCTTC	CSARGSYNEQFF
.	TRBD1	TRBV4-2	TRBJ2-7	TGTGCCAGCAGCCAAGACCCGGGGCAAACAGGGGGCTACGAGCAGTACTTC	CASSQDPGQTGGYEQYF
once	.	TRBV30	TRBJ1-5	TGTGCCTGGAGCCGGGGGACTGTCGATCAGCCCCAGCATTTT	CAWSRGTVDQPQHF
.	.	TRBV10-1	TRBJ2-3	TGCGCCAGCAGTGGGATAGGGGGACCCACAGATACGCAGTATTTT	CASSGIGGPTDTQYF
.	.	TRBV2	TRBJ2-5	TGTGCCAGCAGCTATCGGACAGTACAAGAGACCCAGTACTTC	CASSYRTVQETQYF
once	.	TRBV6-1	TRBJ1-3	TGTGCCAGCAAACAGTGGGCCTCTGGAAACACCATATATTTT	CASKQWASGNTIYF
.	.	TRBV6-1	TRBJ2-5	TGTGCCAGCAGTGGAAGAACCGGGACACAAGAGACCCAGTACTTC	CASSGRTGTQETQYF
.	TRBD2	TRBV18	TRBJ2-7	TGTGCCAGCTCACCCGGGACTAGCGGGGCTGAGCAGTACTTC	CASSPGTSGAEQYF
.	.	TRBV30	TRBJ2-7	TGTGCCTGGAGTGTACCGCGGCGGGGGCCCTACGAGCAGTACTTC	CAWSVPRRGPYEQYF
.	.	TRBV5-4	TRBJ2-7	TGTGCCAGCAGCCCCGGCGCCGACAGCTACTACGAGCAGTACTTC	CASSPGADSYYEQYF
.	TRBD2	TRBV5-4	TRBJ2-7	TGTGCCAGCAGCCCACAACTAGCGGGAGATAAAGAGCAGTACTTC	CASSPQLAGDKEQYF
.	.	TRBV5-6	TRBJ2-1	TGTGCCAGCAGCTTATATAGCGGTAACCACTACAATGAGCAGTTCTTC	CASSLYSGNHYNEQFF
.	.	TRBV7-9	TRBJ1-5	TGTGCCAGCAGCCTAGGCGGGTGCAGGGGTAGGTGTCAGCCCCAGCATTTT	CASSLGGCRGRCQPQHF
.	.	TRBV7-2	TRBJ2-7	TGTGCCAGCAGCTTAAATTCGGGTAGGGAGCAGTACTTC	CASSLNSGREQYF
.	TRBD1	TRBV6-1	TRBJ2-3	TGTGCCAGCATTCGGGACAGGGGCGGCACAGATACGCAGTATTTT	CASIRDRGGTDTQYF
.	TRBD2	TRBV19	TRBJ2-5	TGTGCCAGTAGGGGGCTAGCGGGAGAAGAGACCCAGTACTTC	CASRGLAGEETQYF
.	.	TRBV7-3	TRBJ2-1	TGTGCCAGCAGCGTCAGGGCGGCCTCGGATGAGCAGTTCTTC	CASSVRAASDEQFF
.	TRBD1	TRBV19	TRBJ1-5	TGTGCCAGTAGTGGGACAGGGGAAAGCAATCAGCCCCAGCATTTT	CASSGTGESNQPQHF
.	TRBD2	TRBV30	TRBJ2-1	TGTGCCTGGAGTCGGGGGACTAGCGGCATCAATGAGCAGTTCTTC	CAWSRGTSGINEQFF
.	TRBD1	TRBV11-2	TRBJ2-6	TGTGCCAGCAGCTTCACGACAGGGTTGGATGGGGCCAACGTCCTGACTTTC	CASSFTTGLDGANVLTF
.	.	TRBV27	TRBJ2-4	TGTGCCAGCAGCCGTTCTCTAGACCAGCTAAGGAACATTCAGTACTTC	CASSRSLDQLRNIQYF
.	TRBD2	TRBV5-1	TRBJ2-3	TGCGCCAGCAGCTTACTAGCGGGAGGGCAGGGTACGCAGTATTTT	CASSLLAGGQGTQYF
.	.	TRBV20-1	TRBJ2-7	TGCAGTGCTAGGAGGTCCTACGAGCAGTACTTC	CSARRSYEQYF
.	.	TRBV19	TRBJ1-1	TGTGCCAGTAGGTTCGCAGGTGTGAACACTGAAGCTTTCTTT	CASRFAGVNTEAFF